The following is a TCR beta chain sequence with its context. Its antigen remains unidentified. A deep-level run was used for the assay. TCRdb's copy holds only in-frame clones and misses some; the assay was immunoSEQ multiplex PCR. This sample has roughly 1.5 million clones, with 95% to 99% found just once. This specimen comes from a study of shared clonotypes between healthy human individuals. Across the whole study: The study enrolled a couple of women and three men aged 18 to 49. Each donor had three CD4 naive, three CD4 memory, two CD8 naive and one CD8 memory plate.

Study-wide points: Although depth was large, rarefaction showed that sequencing of the sorted subsets was incomplete.

Trimming took 3 bases from V and 1 from J; bases not matched to a gene: 8. The germline gives CDR1 MDHEN, CDR2 SYDVKM. The CDR3 spans 16 residues. The J gene is TRBJ2-7, the V gene TRBV28; 8 nucleotides align to TRBD2. Material: naive CD4+ T cells sorted from blood. Subset noted: CD45RA+ positively selected. The receptor comes from a man aged 25-45 years in good health. The CDR3 nucleotides are TGTGCCAGCAGTTTTACCGGGAGGGCCGTTTCCTACGAGCAGTACTTC. Its translation: CASSFTGRAVSYEQYF.